This passage covers 27 T cell receptor beta chains from one sample sequenced in a study of blood T cell repertoires in COVID-19. Produced via immunoSEQ multiplex PCR; TCRdb's table is partial and in-frame only. Seen here are about 250,000 clones, more than 75% observed once, and the top ten hold less than 2%. Sequencing used PBMCs or T cells enriched from blood (not recorded which). The receptors derive from a man aged 35-49 years who had recovered from COVID-19.

This rearrangement joins TRBV11-1 to TRBJ2-1, with a possible D match to TRBD2 (6 bases). Looked up from germline, CDR1 is SGHAT and CDR2 is FQDESV (reference sequence). V was pared by 7 bases and J by 6 bases, with 16 bases between. This CDR3 is built from 14 residues. The CDR3 here is CASTLDGSLNEQFF. Written as DNA, the CDR3 is TGTGCCAGCACCCTCGACGGGAGTCTCAATGAGCAGTTCTTC.

The chain combines TRBV5-1 with TRBJ2-7; D may be TRBD1 (6 bases). V gave up 5 bases and J gave up 3 bases, with 9 bases separating them. Per germline, CDR1 SGHRS and CDR2 YFSETQ. The CDR3 consists of 12 residues. In DNA form, the CDR3 reads TGCGCCAGCAGTGAGGGGGACTACGAGCAGTACTTC. Amino acid sequence: CASSEGDYEQYF.

V and J are TRBV30 and TRBJ2-2; maybe TRBD2 (7 bases). V lost 7 bases, J lost 1 base, and 13 bases lay in between. This CDR3 spans 14 amino acids. Germline lookup yields CDR1 GTSNPN and CDR2 SVGIG (reference sequence). The CDR3 sequence: CALGGGMNTGELFF. For the CDR3, the DNA is TGTGCCTTAGGGGGAGGGATGAACACCGGGGAGCTGTTTTTT. Variable domain in full (rest from reference TRBV30 and TRBJ2-2): SQTIHQWPATLVQPVGSPLSLECTVEGTSNPNLYWYRQAAGRGLQLLFYSVGIGQISSEVPQNLSASRPQDRQFILSSKKLLLSDSGFYLCALGGGMNTGELFFGEGSRLTVL.

This clone has just a few counts. CDR3 coding DNA: TGTGCCATCAGTGAGGACAGGGGGCCCTATGGCTACACCTTC. Encoded protein: CAISEDRGPYGYTF. J is TRBJ1-2 and V is TRBV10-3; 10 positions match TRBD1. The CDR3 has 14 amino acids. V shed 2 bases, J shed 4 bases, and the junction held 1 base outside the gene matches. Germline CDR1 is ENHRY and CDR2 is SYGVKD.

The chain employs TRBV6-4 and TRBJ1-1; D is possibly TRBD1 (6 bases). The CDR3 has 18 residues. V was clipped by 3 bases and J by 1 base, with 21 bases between them. Germline-derived CDR1 and CDR2 are MRHNA and SNTAGT. CDR3: CASSDGTRSSRTNTEAFF. The CDR3, as DNA: TGTGCCAGCAGTGATGGGACACGTTCTAGCAGGACGAACACTGAAGCTTTCTTT.

This chain uses TRBV7-9 with TRBJ2-3; D is uncertain. In germline, CDR1 is SEHNR, CDR2 FQNEAQ (reference sequence). This CDR3 has 13 residues. V dropped 6 bases and J dropped 0 bases, with 7 bases sitting between them. The CDR3 DNA reads as TGTGCCAGCAGTCCCTATAGCACAGATACGCAGTATTTT. Its protein is CASSPYSTDTQYF.

This clone appeared a single time. The chain employs TRBV19 and TRBJ1-2, with D maybe TRBD1 (6 bases). This CDR3 contains 13 residues. V dropped 5 bases and J dropped 4 bases, with 11 bases sitting between them. CDR1 is LNHDA and CDR2 is SQIVND in the germline V gene (reference sequence). The CDR3 region is CASSRGGPYGYTF. CDR3 nucleotide sequence: TGTGCCAGTAGTCGTGGGGGCCCCTATGGCTACACCTTC.

This chain joins TRBV21-1 and TRBJ2-7; whether TRBD1, the table's D call, matches the DNA was not checked. TRBV21-1 is a documented pseudogene. This CDR3 has 16 residues. CDR3: CASSSGTGASDYEQYF. Here the CDR3 DNA reads TGTGCCAGCAGCAGCGGGACAGGGGCCAGTGACTACGAGCAGTACTTC.

The chain links TRBV7-8 to TRBJ2-5, with 10 nucleotides matching TRBD2. The germline V gene has CDR1 SGHVS and CDR2 FQNEAQ. The CDR3 covers 16 residues. V was clipped by 2 bases and J by 4 bases; unmatched bases: 7. The CDR3 sequence: CASSLPLRLAGETQYF. The CDR3 DNA reads as TGTGCCAGCAGCTTACCCCTACGACTAGCGGGAGAGACCCAGTACTTC.

This clone is a singleton in its sample. The V gene is TRBV2, the J gene TRBJ2-5, with D unclear. The CDR3 totals 11 residues. V dropped 8 bases and J dropped 4 bases, with 8 bases sitting between them. Per germline, CDR1 SNHLY and CDR2 FYNNEI. CDR3 nucleotide sequence: TGTGCCAGCGTGAGCATAGAGACCCAGTACTTC. Translation: CASVSIETQYF.

This clone was seen once. The J gene is TRBJ1-2, the V gene TRBV19; 7 bases align to TRBD1. CDR1 and CDR2 (germline): LNHDA, SQIVND (reference sequence). The CDR3 contains 15 residues. J was trimmed by 3 bases and V by 5 bases; bases with no gene match: 9. The CDR3 bases are TGTGCCAGTAGTCGACAGGGCTTCGGGGACTATGGCTACACCTTC. Protein sequence: CASSRQGFGDYGYTF.

The rearrangement uses TRBV5-1 and TRBJ1-4; D may be TRBD1 (5 bases). The V gene's germline CDR1 is SGHRS and CDR2 YFSETQ. There are 15 residues in the CDR3. Deletions cut 4 bases from V and 2 bases from J, with 12 bases between. The CDR3 DNA reads TGCGCCAGCAGCCCCTGGGGGGGTACTAATGAAAAACTGTTTTTT. Protein product: CASSPWGGTNEKLFF.

The chain has TRBV6-5 and TRBJ1-2; weak D call: TRBD1 (5 bases). Germline V gene sequence: CDR1 MNHEY, CDR2 SVGAGI. The CDR3 runs 13 residues. Trimming stripped 5 bases from V and 4 bases from J, with 11 bases between. CDR3 amino acids: CASSTQAIYGYTF. Here the CDR3 DNA reads TGTGCCAGCAGTACACAGGCGATCTATGGCTACACCTTC.

This sequence joins TRBV10-3 and TRBJ2-2, with 8 bases identical to TRBD1. Per the germline V gene, CDR1 is ENHRY and CDR2 is SYGVKD. The CDR3 loop spans 17 amino acids. V lost 3 bases to trimming and J lost 4 bases; unmatched junction nucleotides: 10. The chain's CDR3 is CAISDPDQGAGTGELFF. The CDR3 bases are TGTGCCATCAGTGACCCGGATCAGGGGGCGGGCACCGGGGAGCTGTTTTTT.

The chain is built from TRBV6-6 and TRBJ1-1; 10 bases agree with TRBD1. The CDR3 loop spans 15 amino acids. With V trimmed by 6 bases and J by 6 bases, 10 bases remained unmatched. Per germline, CDR1 MNHNY and CDR2 SVGAGI (reference sequence). Here the CDR3 DNA reads TGTGCCAGCAGACACCCGGCTGACAGGGGGCCTGAAGCTTTCTTT. Its protein product is CASRHPADRGPEAFF.

This sequence joins TRBV2 and TRBJ1-1, with 8 bases lining up with TRBD1. Per germline, CDR1 SNHLY and CDR2 FYNNEI. This CDR3 region has 15 residues. V lost 7 bases and J lost 0; bases outside the gene matches: 7. CDR3 nucleotide sequence: TGTGCCAGCACTTGGACAGGGCACATGAACACTGAAGCTTTCTTT. This sequence encodes CASTWTGHMNTEAFF.

The chain carries TRBV27 and TRBJ1-5; 9 nucleotides match TRBD1. The CDR3 has 15 amino acids. Looked up from germline, CDR1 is MNHEY and CDR2 is SMNVEV (reference sequence). The junction had 6 bases not matched to a gene; V was cut back by 5 bases and J by 4 bases. DNA of the CDR3: TGTGCCAGCAGTCCCGGACAGGGGTTAAATCAGCCCCAGCATTTT. This codes for CASSPGQGLNQPQHF.

This clone is a singleton in its sample. The genes are TRBV10-3 and TRBJ1-1; D is unresolved. V lost 11 bases and J 5 bases, leaving 21 bases between the germline ends. The CDR3 length is 14 residues. Germline CDR1 is ENHRY and CDR2 is SYGVKD. The CDR3 region has the DNA TGTGCCTCCATAGGACTCGGGGATCATACTGAAGCTTTCTTT. This translates into CASIGLGDHTEAFF.

V and J are TRBV7-8 and TRBJ2-7, with TRBD2 matching 7 bases. V lost 3 bases, J lost 3 bases, and 5 bases stayed unmatched. This CDR3 is 14 amino acids long. CDR1 and CDR2 (germline): SGHVS, FQNEAQ. CDR3 in amino acids: CASSFGGLNYEQYF. The CDR3 region has the DNA TGTGCCAGCAGCTTTGGGGGACTAAACTACGAGCAGTACTTC.

This clone was counted once. V gene TRBV7-9 combines with J gene TRBJ1-5, with a possible D match to TRBD1 (6 bases). The CDR3 consists of 16 residues. V was clipped by 2 bases and J by 7 bases, with 18 bases between them. Germline CDR1 reads SEHNR; CDR2 reads FQNEAQ (reference sequence). CDR3 coding DNA: TGTGCCAGCAGCTTATCAGACGGCAGGGGTGAACAGCCCCAGCATTTT. Translation gives CASSLSDGRGEQPQHF.

The rearrangement links TRBV2 to TRBJ1-2; no reliable D call. CDR1 is SNHLY and CDR2 is FYNNEI in the germline V gene. Trimming cost V 3 bases and J 4 bases, with 6 bases left between them. CDR3 length: 12 amino acids. The CDR3 here is CASSDIRYGYTF. Here the CDR3 DNA reads TGTGCCAGCAGTGATATTCGCTATGGCTACACCTTC.

The CDR3 nucleotides are TGTGCCAGCAGCGGATGGACAGACCGAATCGAGGAGCAGTACTTC. It codes for CASSGWTDRIEEQYF. The rearrangement uses TRBV7-9 and TRBJ2-7; maybe TRBD1 (6 bases). Between the trimmed V and J ends, which lost 5 bases and 7 bases, there was a span of 21 bases. The CDR3 consists of 15 residues. Germline V gene lookup returns CDR1 SEHNR and CDR2 FQNEAQ (reference sequence).

The CDR3 loop is CASSMSSAPSYNEQFF. CDR3 bases: TGTGCCAGTAGTATGAGCTCTGCCCCCTCCTACAATGAGCAGTTCTTC. This rearrangement joins TRBV19 to TRBJ2-1; the D is unclear. CDR1 and CDR2 (germline): LNHDA, SQIVND (reference sequence). The germline V and J ends were trimmed by 3 bases and 0 bases, with 12 bases remaining between them. The length of the CDR3 is 16 residues.

The genes are TRBV7-2 and TRBJ1-2; TRBD1 matches 9 bases. The germline gives CDR1 SGHTA, CDR2 FQGNSA. This CDR3 is 16 amino acids long. J gave up 5 bases and V 3 bases, and 10 bases lay outside the gene matches. The CDR3 coding sequence is TGTGCCAGCAGCTTGTTACAGGGGGCAGGACAGTATGGCTACACCTTC. This codes for CASSLLQGAGQYGYTF.

This sequence joins TRBV7-9 and TRBJ1-4; 8 positions match TRBD1. V shed 5 bases and J 7 bases; nucleotides not matched to a gene: 6. This CDR3 is built from 14 residues. CDR1 and CDR2 from the germline V gene are SEHNR and FQNEAQ (reference sequence). The chain's CDR3 is CASSKDRDGEKLFF. The CDR3 coding sequence is TGTGCCAGCAGCAAGGACAGGGATGGTGAAAAACTGTTTTTT.

J is TRBJ1-2 and V is TRBV30, with unresolved D. With 0 bases removed from V and 7 bases from J, the gap between germline ends came to 9 bases. The CDR3 spans 12 residues. Looked up from germline, CDR1 is GTSNPN and CDR2 is SVGIG (reference sequence). CDR3 protein: CAWSVDTTGYTF. In DNA, the CDR3 is TGTGCCTGGAGTGTAGACACCACTGGCTACACCTTC.

This chain joins TRBV9 and TRBJ1-1, with D uncertain. Germline loops: CDR1 SGDLS, CDR2 YYNGEE. V was trimmed by 0 bases and J by 1 base, leaving 10 bases between them. The CDR3 runs 15 residues. This chain's CDR3 is CASSVATSPNTEAFF. CDR3 in DNA: TGTGCCAGCAGCGTAGCTACCTCCCCGAACACTGAAGCTTTCTTT.